The T cell receptor beta chain described here comes from a study of control samples from healthy donors and cancer patients. Some clones are missing from TCRdb's copy, which holds only in-frame ones; the method was immunoSEQ multiplex PCR. The sample has some 65,000 clones; roughly 84% are singletons. The receptor was derived from a woman in her 50s with lung cancer. The specimen was PBMCs.

CDR3 in amino acids: CASSRGLAGDGTGELFF. Here the CDR3 DNA reads TGCGCCAGCAGCAGAGGACTAGCGGGGGATGGCACCGGGGAGCTGTTTTTT. The chain employs TRBV5-1 and TRBJ2-2, with 13 positions matching TRBD2. CDR1 and CDR2 (germline): SGHRS, YFSETQ. J gave up 4 bases and V 4 bases, and 7 bases lay outside the gene matches. This CDR3 has 17 residues.